The rows below give T cell receptor beta chains drawn from one sample of a study of vaccination and CD4 T cells after COVID-19. TCRdb reanalysed the PCR reads using MiXCR and keeps one entry per CDR3 protein. The sample shows tens of thousands of distinct CDR3 sequences, over 25% of them seen only once. For these receptors, no antigen is known. Sample: CD4+ T cells from blood, cultured in vitro, taken about 7 months after SARS-CoV-2 vaccination. These receptors came from a human donor who had recovered from COVID-19. The CDR3 runs from the conserved cysteine through the conserved F or W. A D gene is named only where the DNA matches it firmly. Rows give clone size only sometimes, using once, few, many, or a class for an expanded clone.

abundance	d_gene	v_gene	j_gene	CDR3aa	CDR3nt
NA	NA	TRBV5-8	TRBJ2-1	CASSRDPAEQFF	TGTGCCAGCAGCCGGGACCCCGCTGAGCAGTTCTTC
few	NA	TRBV20-1	TRBJ2-5	CSARVVETQYF	TGCAGTGCTAGAGTCGTGGAGACCCAGTACTTC
NA	NA	TRBV6-2/TRBV6-3	TRBJ1-1	CASSQYRAPRNTEAFF	TGTGCCAGCAGTCAGTACAGGGCCCCCAGGAACACTGAAGCTTTCTTT
NA	NA	TRBV20-1	TRBJ2-1	CSARHRLGRYNEQFF	TGCAGTGCTAGACACCGGCTAGGGAGGTACAATGAGCAGTTCTTC
few	NA	TRBV7-9	TRBJ1-5	CASSRTPGNQPQHF	TGTGCCAGCAGCCGGACACCAGGCAATCAGCCCCAGCATTTT
NA	NA	TRBV6-5	TRBJ1-2	CASSYSHPTPGFSPGGYTF	TGTGCCAGCAGTTATTCCCACCCGACCCCAGGGTTCTCACCCGGTGGCTACACCTTC
few	NA	TRBV5-6	TRBJ2-5	CASSDRETQYF	TGTGCCAGCAGTGATCGGGAGACCCAGTACTTC
large	NA	TRBV7-6	TRBJ2-3	CASSLAWRSAADTQYF	TGTGCCAGCAGCTTAGCGTGGAGGTCGGCCGCAGATACGCAGTATTTT
NA	TRBD1	TRBV5-1	TRBJ1-2	CASSPGQIYGYTF	TGCGCCAGCAGCCCGGGACAGATCTATGGCTACACCTTC
few	NA	TRBV6-2/TRBV6-3	TRBJ2-1	CASSYGGSYNEQFF	TGTGCCAGCAGTTACGGCGGGTCATACAATGAGCAGTTCTTC
few	NA	TRBV6-5	TRBJ2-5	CASSYKWGQETQYF	TGTGCCAGCAGTTACAAGTGGGGCCAAGAGACCCAGTACTTC
NA	NA	TRBV5-4	TRBJ2-7	CASSLAGGLRYEQYF	TGTGCCAGCAGCTTGGCCGGGGGGCTTAGGTACGAGCAGTACTTC
NA	NA	TRBV20-1	TRBJ1-1	CSASEFEAFF	TGCAGTGCTAGTGAGTTTGAAGCTTTCTTT
NA	NA	TRBV24-1	TRBJ2-1	CATSDSRRVDEQFF	TGTGCCACCAGTGATTCCCGGAGAGTAGATGAGCAGTTCTTC
few	NA	TRBV6-5	TRBJ1-1	CASSYLGSLNTEAFF	TGTGCCAGCAGTTACCTCGGCAGCTTGAACACTGAAGCTTTCTTT
NA	TRBD2	TRBV27	TRBJ2-1	CASSPGGWFSGGNEQFF	TGTGCCAGCAGCCCAGGGGGATGGTTTAGCGGGGGGAATGAGCAGTTCTTC
NA	NA	TRBV20-1	TRBJ2-5	CSATKQGETQYF	TGCAGTGCCACCAAGCAGGGGGAGACCCAGTACTTC
NA	NA	TRBV6-1	TRBJ1-5	CASSESGGPQPQHF	TGTGCCAGCAGTGAATCGGGGGGGCCTCAGCCCCAGCATTTT
few	TRBD2	TRBV20-1	TRBJ2-5	CSAAIPSGRKETQYF	TGCAGTGCCGCTATCCCTAGCGGGAGAAAAGAGACCCAGTACTTC
large	TRBD1	TRBV6-1	TRBJ1-5	CASSERTGASNQPQHF	TGTGCCAGCAGTGAAAGGACAGGGGCGAGCAATCAGCCCCAGCATTTT
NA	TRBD2	TRBV29-1	TRBJ2-5	CSGLAGGETQYF	TGCAGCGGGCTAGCGGGAGGAGAGACCCAGTACTTC